This T cell receptor (beta chain) derives from a study of technical replicates of blood from a handful of donors. The V end lost 3 bases, the J end lost 2 bases, and 6 bases lay between the germline ends. Germline assignment: CDR1 SGHRS and CDR2 YFSETQ. The CDR3 totals 13 residues. Method: immunoSEQ multiplex PCR; TCRdb's copy keeps in-frame clones and lacks some. The table records more than 70,000 clones, around 90% of them present only once. The rearrangement links TRBV5-1 to TRBJ2-1; D remains unclear. This TCR was sampled from a human donor in good health. The sequencing sample was made of T cells isolated from PBMCs. This CDR3 reads CASSSTTYNEQFF. CDR3 DNA sequence: TGCGCCAGCAGCTCCACAACCTACAATGAGCAGTTCTTC.